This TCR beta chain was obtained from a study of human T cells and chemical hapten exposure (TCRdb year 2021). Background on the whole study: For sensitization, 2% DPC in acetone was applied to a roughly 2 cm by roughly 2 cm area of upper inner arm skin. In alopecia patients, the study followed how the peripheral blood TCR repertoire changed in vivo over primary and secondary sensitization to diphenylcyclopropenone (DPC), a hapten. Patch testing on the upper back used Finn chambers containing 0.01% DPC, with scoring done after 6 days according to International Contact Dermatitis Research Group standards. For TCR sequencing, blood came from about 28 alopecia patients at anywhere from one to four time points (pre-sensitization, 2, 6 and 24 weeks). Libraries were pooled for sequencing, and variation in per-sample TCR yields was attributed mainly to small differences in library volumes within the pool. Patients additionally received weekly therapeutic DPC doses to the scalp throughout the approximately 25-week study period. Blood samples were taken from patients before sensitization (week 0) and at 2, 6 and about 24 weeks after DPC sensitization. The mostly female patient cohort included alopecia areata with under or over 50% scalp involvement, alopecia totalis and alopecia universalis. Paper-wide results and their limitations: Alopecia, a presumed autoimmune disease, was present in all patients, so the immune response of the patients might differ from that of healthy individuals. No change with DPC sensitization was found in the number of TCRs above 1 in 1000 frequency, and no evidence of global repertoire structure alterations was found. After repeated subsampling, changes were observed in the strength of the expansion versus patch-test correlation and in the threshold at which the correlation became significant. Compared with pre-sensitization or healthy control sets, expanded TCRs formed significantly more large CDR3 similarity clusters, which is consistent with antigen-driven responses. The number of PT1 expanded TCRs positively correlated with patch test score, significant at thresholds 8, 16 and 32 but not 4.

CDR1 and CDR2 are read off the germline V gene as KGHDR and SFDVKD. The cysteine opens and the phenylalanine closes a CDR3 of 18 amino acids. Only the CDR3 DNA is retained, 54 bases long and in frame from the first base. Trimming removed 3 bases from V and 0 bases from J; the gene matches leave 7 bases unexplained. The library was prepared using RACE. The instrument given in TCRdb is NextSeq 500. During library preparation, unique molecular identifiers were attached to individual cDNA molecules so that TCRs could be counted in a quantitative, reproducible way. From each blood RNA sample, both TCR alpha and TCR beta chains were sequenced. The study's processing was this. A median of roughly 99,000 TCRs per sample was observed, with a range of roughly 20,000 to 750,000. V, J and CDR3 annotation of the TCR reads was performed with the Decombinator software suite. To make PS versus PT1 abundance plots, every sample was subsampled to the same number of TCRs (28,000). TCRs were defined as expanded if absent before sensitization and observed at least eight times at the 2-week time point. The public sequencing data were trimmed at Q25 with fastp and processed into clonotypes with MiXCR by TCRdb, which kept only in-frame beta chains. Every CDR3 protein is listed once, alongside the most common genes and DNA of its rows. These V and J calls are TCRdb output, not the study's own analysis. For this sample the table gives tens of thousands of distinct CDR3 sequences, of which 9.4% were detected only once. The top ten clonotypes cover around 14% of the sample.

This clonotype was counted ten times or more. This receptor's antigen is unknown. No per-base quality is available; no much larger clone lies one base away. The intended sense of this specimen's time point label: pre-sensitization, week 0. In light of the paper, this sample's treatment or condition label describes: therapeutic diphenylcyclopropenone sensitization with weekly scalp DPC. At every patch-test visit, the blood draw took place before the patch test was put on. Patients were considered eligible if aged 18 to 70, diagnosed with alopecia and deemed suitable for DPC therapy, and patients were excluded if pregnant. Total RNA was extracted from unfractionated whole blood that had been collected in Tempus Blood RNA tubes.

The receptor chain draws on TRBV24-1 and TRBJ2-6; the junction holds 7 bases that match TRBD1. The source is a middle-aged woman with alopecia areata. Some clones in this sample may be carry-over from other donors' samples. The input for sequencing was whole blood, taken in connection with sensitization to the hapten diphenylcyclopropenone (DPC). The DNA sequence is TGTGCCACCAGTGATCCTCCGGGACAGCCCTCTGGGGCCAACGTCCTGACTTTC. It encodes CATSDPPGQPSGANVLTF.